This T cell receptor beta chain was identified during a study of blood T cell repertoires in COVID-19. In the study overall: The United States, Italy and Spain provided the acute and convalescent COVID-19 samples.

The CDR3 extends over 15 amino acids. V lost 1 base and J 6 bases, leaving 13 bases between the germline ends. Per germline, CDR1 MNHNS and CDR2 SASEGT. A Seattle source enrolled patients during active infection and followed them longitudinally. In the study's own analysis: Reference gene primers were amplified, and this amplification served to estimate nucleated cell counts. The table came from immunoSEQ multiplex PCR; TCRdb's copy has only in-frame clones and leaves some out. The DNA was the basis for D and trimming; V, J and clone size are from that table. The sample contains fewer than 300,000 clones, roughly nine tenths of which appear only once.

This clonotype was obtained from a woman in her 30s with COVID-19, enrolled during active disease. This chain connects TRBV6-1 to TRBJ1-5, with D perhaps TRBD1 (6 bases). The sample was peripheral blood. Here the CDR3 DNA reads TGTGCCAGCAGTGAAGTATGGGGGCTAGGTCAGCCCCAGCATTTT. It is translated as CASSEVWGLGQPQHF.